Listed here is a single T cell receptor beta chain. Assay used: immunoSEQ multiplex PCR; TCRdb lists only in-frame clones, some missing. The data contain 77,000 or so clones, about four fifths of them singletons. These data belong to a study of T cell clones after liver transplantation. Overall study: Samples came from ITN030ST, which attempted immunosuppression withdrawal within 2 years of liver transplantation.

The CDR3 totals 15 residues. Per germline, CDR1 SGDLS and CDR2 YYNGEE. Between the trimmed V and J ends, which lost 0 bases and 4 bases, there was a span of 11 bases. Sequencing used CD4+ T cells from blood, obtained 12 months after liver transplant. The chain has TRBV9 and TRBJ1-3, with D perhaps TRBD1 (5 bases). This receptor was taken from a human patient who received a liver transplant. Some T cells may be supplied by the graft donor. Here the CDR3 reads CASSVDGGTGNTIYF. The CDR3 DNA reads TGTGCCAGCAGCGTAGATGGGGGAACGGGAAACACCATATATTTT.